This T cell receptor beta chain was sequenced for a study of blood T cell repertoires in COVID-19. Across the whole study: Researchers got acute and convalescent COVID-19 samples from the United States, Italy and Spain. PBMCs, B-cell-depleted T cells, or T cells provided the cDNA or gDNA that made up the material.

Trimming removed 2 bases from V and 1 base from J, with 17 bases in between. There are 17 residues in the CDR3. Germline loops: CDR1 MDHEN, CDR2 SYDVKM. Generated by immunoSEQ multiplex PCR, the TCRdb table keeps only in-frame clones and is missing some. The top ten clones hold less than 8% of a sample with about 230,000 clones, about 83% of them seen once. This receptor was taken from a woman aged 45-65 years with acute or convalescent COVID-19. The gene calls are TRBV28 and TRBJ1-1; TRBD1 is a possible D gene (5 bases). Specimen: peripheral blood. CDR3 residues: CASSLKGPGQGNTEAFF. The DNA for the CDR3 is TGTGCCAGCAGTTTAAAAGGTCCCGGGCAGGGGAACACTGAAGCTTTCTTT. Filled out from reference TRBV28 and TRBJ1-1, the complete variable domain reads DVKVTQSSRYLVKRTGEKVFLECVQDMDHENMFWYRQDPGLGLRLIYFSYDVKMKEKGDIPEGYSVSREKKERFSLILESASTNQTSMYLCASSLKGPGQGNTEAFFGQGTRLTVV.